The rows below give T cell receptor beta chains drawn from one sample of a study of molecular identifiers for immune sequencing clone quantification. MiXCR, applied by TCRdb to the PCR reads, yields one record per CDR3 protein. The sample has some 580,000 distinct CDR3 sequences; about 25% are singletons. The sequencing input was naive CD8+ T cells from blood, with Jurkat cell RNA spiked in. These receptors originate from a human donor in good health. Some libraries in this study had Jurkat cell RNA spiked in. Both conserved end residues are part of each CDR3. Not all rows give a size; the values are once, few, many and, for expanded clones, a class.

J | size | V | CDR3
TRBJ2-2 | many | TRBV7-9 | CASSFATTGPGELFF
TRBJ1-1 | few | TRBV12-3/TRBV12-4 | CASNLGQVEAFF
TRBJ2-7 | NA | TRBV19 | CASSMLAGENEQYF
TRBJ1-1 | many | TRBV5-1 | CASSIGTGFTEAFF
TRBJ1-2 | many | TRBV28 | CASSLTNTGQPANYGYTF
TRBJ2-1 | once | TRBV13 | CAGSLAAENEQFF
TRBJ1-5 | many | TRBV28 | CASSFHSNQPQHF
TRBJ1-2 | few | TRBV6-2/TRBV6-3 | CASSYRDRGEGYTF
TRBJ2-7 | many | TRBV2 | CASSGGDTTYEQYF
TRBJ1-4 | many | TRBV6-6 | CASRRGTDEKLFF